This T cell receptor beta chain was sequenced for a study of blood T cell repertoires in COVID-19 (dated by TCRdb to about 2020). With regard to the full study: Collaborator samples came from the United States, Italy and Spain and covered acute and convalescent phases of COVID-19. The dataset comprised deeply sampled blood TCRbeta repertoires from subjects exposed to, actively infected with, or recovered from COVID-19. The prospective study material was composed of cDNA or gDNA derived from T cells, B-cell-depleted T cells, or PBMCs. The sample metadata nearly always contained a de-identified subject ID, COVID-19 status, age in years and sex. A freely available public database, intended as a resource for researchers studying the immune response to SARS-CoV-2, is where the repertoires were released. HLA class I and class II types, where available, came from metadata supplied by the sample provider rather than from assay-based typing. The samples were drawn from two sources: the first 160 participants of the ongoing ImmuneRACE study, and 950 to 1,500 subjects contributed by 6 global collaborators.

In regard to this clone: Its recognized antigen is unknown. No clone much larger than this one lies a single base away; base qualities are absent.

Participants in the prospective study were enrolled through a virtual design, were aged about 18 to 90 years, and lived in approximately 25 United States geographic areas. To assign participants to cohorts, the prospective study relied on clinical history that participants themselves reported in a screening survey and a study questionnaire. ImmuneRACE Cohort 3 recovered participants were defined by two consecutive negative NP/OP PCR tests, healthcare professional clearance, or symptom resolution. In the prospective study, whole blood, serum and a nasopharyngeal or oropharyngeal swab were collected from each participant by mobile phlebotomists. Over a roughly two-month period, participants in the prospective study had the option of providing additional blood draws and questionnaires. Blood samples from the prospective study were shipped frozen or at room temperature prior to DNA extraction. TCRbeta CDR3 regions were amplified from genomic DNA using the immunoSEQ Assay, a bias-controlled multiplex PCR. The paper's data handling went like this. The number of nucleated cells in each sample was estimated by amplification of reference gene primers within the assay. To quantify the absolute abundance of each unique TCRbeta CDR3 rearrangement, sequence reads were collapsed and filtered. For each sample, productive Simpson clonality was calculated by taking the square root of Simpson's diversity index across productive rearrangements. Sourced from immuneACCESS, this table was stored by TCRdb with only in-frame sequences that have V and J called. A share of the clones is absent; for the studies checked, an unresolved V gene accounts for under half, and the remainder has no known explanation. V, J and clone size are those of that table, while D and trimming were read from the DNA. Here the sample has some 230,000 clones; about 80% occur a single time. Jointly, the top ten make up approximately 16% of the sample.

On the study overall, not on this receptor specifically: How much clinical and demographic metadata was included differed by source and by participant, and the metadata was provided uncurated.

This receptor was taken from a man aged 35 to 55 who had recovered from COVID-19. Input material: PBMCs or T cells enriched from blood (not recorded which).

The DNA reads TGTGCCAGCAGCCAGGGGTCAGGCGCTGGAAACACCATATATTTT. Translation gives CASSQGSGAGNTIYF. The chain is encoded by TRBV7-9 joined to TRBJ1-3; TRBD1 is a weak D gene call, 6 bases matching. The CDR3 sequence holds 15 residues, the cysteine and phenylalanine included. Just the 45-base CDR3 DNA is kept, in frame starting at base 1. V and J are truncated by 5 bases and 2 bases respectively, leaving an intervening sequence of 13 bases. CDR1 and CDR2 are drawn from the germline V gene (reference sequence): SEHNR, FQNEAQ.